This T cell receptor (beta chain) was captured by sequencing in a study of shared clonotypes between healthy human individuals (dated by TCRdb to about 2020). Study-level background: The cohort comprised a couple of women and a few men aged 18 to 49 years. Each donor's leukapheresis produced roughly between roughly 0.85 and 10 billion PBMCs. Different laboratories and diverse techniques were used to prepare libraries and sequence TCR repertoires, to increase sequencing depth and limit assay-specific biases. Per donor, three plates each were used for CD4 naive and CD4 memory, two for CD8 naive, and one for CD8 memory. To estimate repertoire size and how much clonotypes are shared between individuals, the study performed deep sequencing of blood TCR repertoires from a handful of healthy adults. What the research found in general, with its limitations: Pairwise subsampling indicated that sequencing depth was expected to affect the degree of clonotype sharing among donors. Rarefaction of sorted-subset datasets indicated incomplete sequencing despite the large sequencing depth. Sampling was restricted to blood, and TCR repertoires in tissue are likely to differ from TCR repertoires in blood. Clonotypes shared by all four sorted-subset donors showed higher generation probabilities than non-shared clonotypes. Larger estimated clonotype richness was generally found for naive subsets than for memory subsets. The genetic and exposure-history diversity represented was limited by the small number of donors. Approximately 5% of naive CD4, 3.5% of naive CD8, about 2.4% of memory CD4, and around 0.42% of memory CD8 clonotypes were shared across four donors.

Only one count was recorded for this clone. Its antigen is currently not known. Base-call qualities are not available, and no considerably larger clone is one nucleotide away. The sample contains more than one DNA sequence encoding this CDR3. In the germline V gene (reference sequence), CDR1 corresponds to SEHNR and CDR2 to FQNEAQ. Between the V and J ends, shortened by 4 bases and 5 bases respectively, the junction contains 9 bases. The CDR3 numbers 12 residues from cysteine through phenylalanine. The retained sequence is limited to the CDR3, 36 bases, with the frame set at the first base. CD8 naive samples consisted of CD45RO-negative cells that were positively selected for CCR7, yielding a CD45RA+CCR7+ population without TemRA cells. The donors were healthy, HIV-negative adults with no recently reported acute infections or vaccinations. Every donor was a Caucasian adult living in Nashville, Tennessee, USA. After blood collection by leukapheresis, PBMCs were isolated using Ficoll-Histopaque density gradient centrifugation and then cryopreserved in the vapor phase of liquid nitrogen. Purity and quantity of every magnetically sorted T cell population were checked by analytical flow cytometry. Each sorted fraction had its genomic DNA isolated and then quantified by UV absorbance on a Nanodrop 2000c.

TCR CDR3 regions were amplified from genomic DNA by multiplex PCR using the deep immunoSEQ assay. For each cell subset, the extracted genomic DNA was distributed evenly across all wells of several immunoSEQ 96-well plates, and each plate served as one replicate. For sorted subsets, about 220 ng of genomic DNA, equivalent to about 30,000 T cell genomes, went into each replicate PCR. Purified libraries were measured with a Qubit 3.0 fluorometer, size-checked on a Bioanalyzer 2100, and measured again with the KAPA Library Quantification kit. Every immunoSEQ 96-well plate was sequenced on a dedicated single-read 150-cycle Illumina NextSeq 550 flow cell. From the authors' description of their analysis: Because the immunoSEQ output included only junctional sequences and no quality scores, the filtering could not be the same as the filtering used for full-length reads. Sequences were annotated with PyIR, a Python wrapper for IgBLAST v1.9, and V/J genes and CDR3 were assigned using IMGT germline references. Reads with weak V/J assignments (E-value above 1e-6), missing CDR3, stop codons, out-of-frame junctions, or ambiguous translated residues were removed. A V3J clonotype was defined by an identical inferred V gene, J gene, and CDR3 amino acid sequence. The percentage overlap between two repertoires was calculated by dividing the number of shared unique clonotypes by the size of the smaller repertoire. Three approaches were used to assess repertoire richness: RTK rarefaction, the Chao1 estimator, and Recon v2.1 estimates of unobserved clonotypes. Generation probabilities were computed with OLGA for all TCRbeta clonotypes obtained by the gDNA method from a few donors. TCRdb took over this immuneACCESS table, retaining in-frame rearrangements with V and J assigned. Such tables are incomplete; in checked studies, under half of the missing clones stem from an unresolved V gene, and the remainder is unexplained. V and J calls and clone size come straight from that table; D and trimming were deduced from the DNA. In this sample the table shows about 1.9 million clones, about 94% of which occur a single time. The ten top clones hold 1.5% to 2% of the sample.

In this chain, TRBV7-9 is recombined with TRBJ2-7; the D segment cannot be called with confidence. Sequenced sample: naive CD8+ T cells from PBMCs. The sample's cell subset or site label, in plain terms: CD45RA+CCR7+. The receptor was isolated from a man in his late teens or twenties in good health. Some clones in this sample may be carry-over from other donors' samples. In nucleotide form, the sequence is TGTGCCAGCAGCTCCCCCGGAGACGAGCAGTACTTC. It translates to CASSSPGDEQYF.